This T cell receptor (beta chain) was sequenced for a study of blood T cell repertoires in COVID-19. Study as a whole: Sites across the United States, Italy and Spain contributed samples from acute and convalescent COVID-19.

Trimming took 3 bases from V and 2 from J; bases not matched to a gene: 12. Looked up from germline, CDR1 is MGHRA and CDR2 is YSYEKL. The CDR3 is 17 amino acids. As originally analysed: Counts of nucleated cells, estimated from reference gene primer amplification, were obtained. TCRdb's table, derived via immunoSEQ multiplex PCR, lists solely in-frame clones and lacks some. D and trimming were read from the DNA, whereas the V and J calls and clone size are those reported in that table. This table has 450,000 to 500,000 clones, 80% to 90% appearing once. Residents of 24 US areas, aged about 18 to 95 years, made up the participants. All recovered Cohort 3 donors got two negative PCRs, got clearance, or saw symptom resolution.

This sequence joins TRBV4-1 and TRBJ1-2, with TRBD1 identical over 7 bases. The clonotype was recovered from a woman aged 55-69 years who had recovered from COVID-19. The sequencing sample was made of PBMCs or T cells enriched from blood (not recorded which). The CDR3 DNA reads TGCGCCAGCAGCCAGGGTAGGGGGCAGGATGGAAACTATGGCTACACCTTC. Residues: CASSQGRGQDGNYGYTF.